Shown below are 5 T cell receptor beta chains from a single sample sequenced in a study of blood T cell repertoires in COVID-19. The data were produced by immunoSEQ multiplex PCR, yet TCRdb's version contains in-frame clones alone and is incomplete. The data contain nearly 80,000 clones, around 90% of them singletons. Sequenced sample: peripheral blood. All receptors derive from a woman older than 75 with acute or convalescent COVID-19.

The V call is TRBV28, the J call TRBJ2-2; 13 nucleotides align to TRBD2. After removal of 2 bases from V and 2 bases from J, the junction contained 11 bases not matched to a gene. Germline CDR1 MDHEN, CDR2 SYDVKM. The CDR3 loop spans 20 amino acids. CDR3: CASSLPLPGLAGLNTGELFF. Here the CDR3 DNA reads TGTGCCAGCAGTTTACCCCTTCCGGGACTAGCGGGACTAAACACCGGGGAGCTGTTTTTT.

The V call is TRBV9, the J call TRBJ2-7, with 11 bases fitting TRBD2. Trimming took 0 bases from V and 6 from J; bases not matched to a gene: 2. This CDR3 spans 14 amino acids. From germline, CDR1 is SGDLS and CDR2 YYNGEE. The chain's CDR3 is CASSVDSGRAEQYF. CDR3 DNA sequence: TGTGCCAGCAGCGTAGATAGCGGGAGGGCCGAGCAGTACTTC.

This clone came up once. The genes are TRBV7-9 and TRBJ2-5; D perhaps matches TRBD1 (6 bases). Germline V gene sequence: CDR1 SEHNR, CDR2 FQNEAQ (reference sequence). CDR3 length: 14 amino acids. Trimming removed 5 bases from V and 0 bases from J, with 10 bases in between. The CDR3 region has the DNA TGTGCCAGCAGCCCAACAGGGAACCAAGAGACCCAGTACTTC. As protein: CASSPTGNQETQYF.

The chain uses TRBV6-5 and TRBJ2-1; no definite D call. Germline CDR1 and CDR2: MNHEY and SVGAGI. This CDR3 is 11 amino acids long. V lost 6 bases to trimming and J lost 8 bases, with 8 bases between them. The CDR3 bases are TGTGCCAGCAGCCACCGGGATGAGCAGTTCTTC. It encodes CASSHRDEQFF.

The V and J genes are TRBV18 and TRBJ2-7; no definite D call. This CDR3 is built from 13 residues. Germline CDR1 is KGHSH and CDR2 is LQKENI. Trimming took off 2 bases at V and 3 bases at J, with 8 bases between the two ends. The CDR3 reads CASSPGRNYEQYF. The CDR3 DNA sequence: TGTGCCAGCTCACCAGGCAGGAACTACGAGCAGTACTTC.